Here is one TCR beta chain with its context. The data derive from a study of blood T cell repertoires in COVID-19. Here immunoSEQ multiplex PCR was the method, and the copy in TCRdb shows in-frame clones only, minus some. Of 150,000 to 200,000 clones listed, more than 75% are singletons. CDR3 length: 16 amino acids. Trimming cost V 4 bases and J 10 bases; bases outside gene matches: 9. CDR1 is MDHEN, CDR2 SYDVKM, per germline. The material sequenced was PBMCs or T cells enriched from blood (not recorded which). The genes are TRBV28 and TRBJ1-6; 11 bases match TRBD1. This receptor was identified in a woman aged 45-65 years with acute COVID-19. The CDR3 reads CASSSVPGTGGSPLHF. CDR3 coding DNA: TGTGCCAGCAGTTCCGTCCCGGGGACAGGGGGGTCACCCCTCCACTTT.